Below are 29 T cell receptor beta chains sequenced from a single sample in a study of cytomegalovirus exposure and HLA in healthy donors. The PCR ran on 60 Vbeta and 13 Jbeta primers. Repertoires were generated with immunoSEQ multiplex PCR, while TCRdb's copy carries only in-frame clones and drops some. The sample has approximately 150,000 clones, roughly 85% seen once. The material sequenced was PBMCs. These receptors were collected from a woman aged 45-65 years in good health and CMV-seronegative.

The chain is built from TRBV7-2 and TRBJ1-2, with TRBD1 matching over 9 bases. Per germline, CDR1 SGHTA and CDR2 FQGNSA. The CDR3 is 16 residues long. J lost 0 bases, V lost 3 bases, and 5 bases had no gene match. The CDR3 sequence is CASSFTGGTANYGYTF. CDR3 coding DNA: TGTGCCAGCAGCTTCACAGGGGGCACGGCTAACTATGGCTACACCTTC. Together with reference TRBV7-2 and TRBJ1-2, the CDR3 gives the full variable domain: GAGVSQSPSNKVTEKGKDVELRCDPISGHTALYWYRQSLGQGLEFLIYFQGNSAPDKSGLPSDRFSAERTGGSVSTLTIQRTQQEDSAVYLCASSFTGGTANYGYTFGSGTRLTVV.

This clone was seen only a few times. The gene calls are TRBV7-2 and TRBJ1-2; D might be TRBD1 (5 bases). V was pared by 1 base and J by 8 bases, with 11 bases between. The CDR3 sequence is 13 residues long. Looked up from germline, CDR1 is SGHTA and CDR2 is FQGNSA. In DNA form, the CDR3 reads TGTGCCAGCAGCTTAGGTCGACAGAGGGGCTACACCTTC. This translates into CASSLGRQRGYTF.

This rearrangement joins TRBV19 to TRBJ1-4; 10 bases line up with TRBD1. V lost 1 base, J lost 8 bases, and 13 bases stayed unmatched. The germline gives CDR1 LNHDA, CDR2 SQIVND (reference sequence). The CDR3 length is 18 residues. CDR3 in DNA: TGTGCCAGTAGTATAGTGCCCCTCTTCGGGACAGGGGACGAAAAACTGTTTTTT. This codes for CASSIVPLFGTGDEKLFF.

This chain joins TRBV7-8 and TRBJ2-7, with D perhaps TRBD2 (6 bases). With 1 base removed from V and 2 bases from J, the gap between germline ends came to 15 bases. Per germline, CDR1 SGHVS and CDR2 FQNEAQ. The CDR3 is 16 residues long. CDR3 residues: CASSLGFGRGTYEQYF. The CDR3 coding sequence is TGTGCCAGCAGCTTAGGGTTCGGGCGGGGTACCTACGAGCAGTACTTC.

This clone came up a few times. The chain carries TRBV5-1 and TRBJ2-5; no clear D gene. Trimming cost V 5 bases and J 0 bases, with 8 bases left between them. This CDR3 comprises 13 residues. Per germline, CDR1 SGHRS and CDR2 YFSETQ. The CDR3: CASSTENQETQYF. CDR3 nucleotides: TGCGCCAGCAGTACAGAAAACCAAGAGACCCAGTACTTC.

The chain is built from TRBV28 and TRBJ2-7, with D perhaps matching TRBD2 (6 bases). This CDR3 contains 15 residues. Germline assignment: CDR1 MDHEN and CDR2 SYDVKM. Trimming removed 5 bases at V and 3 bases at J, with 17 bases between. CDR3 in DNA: TGTGCCAGCAGTCCAGCCTGGCGGGGTCTCTACGAGCAGTACTTC. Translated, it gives CASSPAWRGLYEQYF.

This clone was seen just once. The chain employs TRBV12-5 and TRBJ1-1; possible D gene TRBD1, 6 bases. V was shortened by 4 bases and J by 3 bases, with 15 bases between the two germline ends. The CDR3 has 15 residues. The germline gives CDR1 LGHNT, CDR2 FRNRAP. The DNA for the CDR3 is TGTGCTAGTGGTTCTACAGGGTGGTCTTACACTGAAGCTTTCTTT. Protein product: CASGSTGWSYTEAFF.

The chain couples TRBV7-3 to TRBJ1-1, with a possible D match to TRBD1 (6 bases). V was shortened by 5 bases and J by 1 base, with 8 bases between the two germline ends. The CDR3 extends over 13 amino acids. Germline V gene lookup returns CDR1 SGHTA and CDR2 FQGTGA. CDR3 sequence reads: CASSLRGNTEAFF. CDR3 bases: TGTGCCAGCAGCCTCAGGGGGAACACTGAAGCTTTCTTT.

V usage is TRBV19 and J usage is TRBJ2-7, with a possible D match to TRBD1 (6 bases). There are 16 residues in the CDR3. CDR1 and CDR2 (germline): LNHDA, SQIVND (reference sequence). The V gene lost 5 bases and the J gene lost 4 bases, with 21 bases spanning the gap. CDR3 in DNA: TGTGCCAGTAGTTCTGAACCCGGGACAAGGACGTACGAGCAGTACTTC. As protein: CASSSEPGTRTYEQYF. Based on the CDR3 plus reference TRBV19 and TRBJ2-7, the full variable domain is DGGITQSPKYLFRKEGQNVTLSCEQNLNHDAMYWYRQDPGQGLRLIYYSQIVNDFQKGDIAEGYSVSREKKESFPLTVTSAQKNPTAFYLCASSSEPGTRTYEQYFGPGTRLTVT.

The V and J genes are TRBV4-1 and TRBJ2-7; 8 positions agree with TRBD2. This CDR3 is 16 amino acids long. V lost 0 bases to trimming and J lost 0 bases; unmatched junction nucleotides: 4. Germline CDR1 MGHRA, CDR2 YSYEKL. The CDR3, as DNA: TGCGCCAGCAGCCAAGACGGGAGGGGGAGCTCCTACGAGCAGTACTTC. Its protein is CASSQDGRGSSYEQYF.

The CDR3 sequence is CASSRDRNNQPQHF. The CDR3 coding sequence is TGTGCCAGCAGCCGGGACAGAAACAATCAGCCCCAGCATTTT. The chain links TRBV2 to TRBJ1-5; TRBD1 matches at 7 bases. Trimming removed 6 bases from V and 3 bases from J; junction bases left unmatched: 5. The CDR3 covers 14 residues. Germline V CDR1 and CDR2: SNHLY, FYNNEI.

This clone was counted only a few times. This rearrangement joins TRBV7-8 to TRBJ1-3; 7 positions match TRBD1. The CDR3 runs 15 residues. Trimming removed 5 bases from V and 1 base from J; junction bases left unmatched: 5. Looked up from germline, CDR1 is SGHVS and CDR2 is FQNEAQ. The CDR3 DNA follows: TGTGCCAGCAGCCTACAGGGGACGTCTGGAAACACCATATATTTT. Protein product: CASSLQGTSGNTIYF.

The CDR3 DNA reads TGTGCCAGCTCACTACAGGGAATATCAGATACGCAGTATTTT. Translated, it gives CASSLQGISDTQYF. The chain recombines TRBV18 with TRBJ2-3; D may be TRBD1 (6 bases). The CDR3 is made up of 14 amino acids. V gave up 4 bases and J gave up 4 bases, with 12 bases separating them. CDR1 KGHSH and CDR2 LQKENI come from the germline V gene. The full variable domain, completed using reference TRBV18 and TRBJ2-3, is NAGVMQNPRHLVRRRGQEARLRCSPMKGHSHVYWYRQLPEEGLKFMVYLQKENIIDESGMPKERFSAEFPKEGPSILRIQQVVRGDSAAYFCASSLQGISDTQYFGPGTRLTVL.

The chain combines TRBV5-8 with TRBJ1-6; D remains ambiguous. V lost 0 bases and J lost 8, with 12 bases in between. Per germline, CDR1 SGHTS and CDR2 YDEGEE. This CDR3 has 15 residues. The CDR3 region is CASSLVMWGDSPLHF. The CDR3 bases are TGTGCCAGCAGCTTGGTCATGTGGGGAGATTCACCCCTCCACTTT.

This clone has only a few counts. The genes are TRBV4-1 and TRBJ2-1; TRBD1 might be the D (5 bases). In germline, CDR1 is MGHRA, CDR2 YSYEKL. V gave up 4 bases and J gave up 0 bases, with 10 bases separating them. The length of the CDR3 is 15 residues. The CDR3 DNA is TGCGCCAGCAGCCCAGGGCCCGGCTCCTACAATGAGCAGTTCTTC. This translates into CASSPGPGSYNEQFF.

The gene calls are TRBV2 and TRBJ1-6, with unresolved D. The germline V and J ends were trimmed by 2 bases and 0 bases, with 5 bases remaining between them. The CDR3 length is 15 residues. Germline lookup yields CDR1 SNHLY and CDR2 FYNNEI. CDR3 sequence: CASSERSSYNSPLHF. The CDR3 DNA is TGTGCCAGCAGTGAAAGGAGCTCCTATAATTCACCCCTCCACTTT.

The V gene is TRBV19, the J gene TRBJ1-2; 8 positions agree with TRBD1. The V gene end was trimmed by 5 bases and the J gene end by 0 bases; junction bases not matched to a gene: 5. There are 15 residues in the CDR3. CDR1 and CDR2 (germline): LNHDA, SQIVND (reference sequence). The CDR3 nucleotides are TGTGCCAGTAGTCCCCAGACAGGGGCTAACTATGGCTACACCTTC. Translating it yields CASSPQTGANYGYTF.

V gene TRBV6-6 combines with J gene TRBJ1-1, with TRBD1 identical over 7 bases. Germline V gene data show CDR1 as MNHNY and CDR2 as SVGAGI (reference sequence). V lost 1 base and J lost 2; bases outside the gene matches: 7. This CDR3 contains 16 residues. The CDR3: CASSYFPGGDNTEAFF. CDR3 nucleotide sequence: TGTGCCAGCAGTTACTTCCCAGGGGGAGATAACACTGAAGCTTTCTTT.

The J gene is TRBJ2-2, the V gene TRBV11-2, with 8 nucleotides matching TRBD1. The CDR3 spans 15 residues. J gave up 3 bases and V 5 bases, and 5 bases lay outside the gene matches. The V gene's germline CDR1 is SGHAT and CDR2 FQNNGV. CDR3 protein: CASSPRGRDTGELFF. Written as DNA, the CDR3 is TGTGCCAGCAGCCCCAGGGGGCGCGACACCGGGGAGCTGTTTTTT. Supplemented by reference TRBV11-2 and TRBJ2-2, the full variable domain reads EAGVAQSPRYKIIEKRQSVAFWCNPISGHATLYWYQQILGQGPKLLIQFQNNGVVDDSQLPKDRFSAERLKGVDSTLKIQPAKLEDSAVYLCASSPRGRDTGELFFGEGSRLTVL.

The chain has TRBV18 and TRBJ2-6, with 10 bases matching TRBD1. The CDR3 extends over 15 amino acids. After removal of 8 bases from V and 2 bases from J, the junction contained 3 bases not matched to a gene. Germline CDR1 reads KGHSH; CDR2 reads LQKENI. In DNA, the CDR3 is TGTGCCAGCCAGGACAGGGGGACTGGGGCCAACGTCCTGACTTTC. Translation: CASQDRGTGANVLTF.

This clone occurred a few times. CDR3 loop: CSGEGTSGRSYNEQFF. CDR3 bases: TGCAGCGGCGAAGGGACTAGCGGGAGGTCCTACAATGAGCAGTTCTTC. The rearrangement uses TRBV29-1 and TRBJ2-1; 15 bases agree with TRBD2. V lost 7 bases and J lost 1; bases outside the gene matches: 5. This CDR3 has 16 residues. The germline gives CDR1 SQVTM, CDR2 ANQGSEA.

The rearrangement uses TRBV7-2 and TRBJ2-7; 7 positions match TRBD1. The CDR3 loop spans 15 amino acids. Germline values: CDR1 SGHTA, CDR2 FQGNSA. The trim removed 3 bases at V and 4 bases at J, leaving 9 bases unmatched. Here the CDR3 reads CASSFPRGQIYEQYF. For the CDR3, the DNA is TGTGCCAGCAGCTTCCCCCGGGGACAGATTTACGAGCAGTACTTC.

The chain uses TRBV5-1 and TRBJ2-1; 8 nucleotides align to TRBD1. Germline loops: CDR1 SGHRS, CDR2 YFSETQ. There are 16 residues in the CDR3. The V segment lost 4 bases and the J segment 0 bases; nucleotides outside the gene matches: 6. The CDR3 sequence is CASSAGQGYSYNEQFF. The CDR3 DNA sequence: TGCGCCAGCAGCGCTGGACAGGGTTACTCCTACAATGAGCAGTTCTTC.

The CDR3 here is CASSLITGDGYTF. The CDR3 DNA is TGTGCCAGCAGCTTAATTACAGGGGATGGCTACACCTTC. The rearrangement links TRBV7-9 to TRBJ1-2; 7 bases are a match to TRBD1. Per the germline V gene, CDR1 is SEHNR and CDR2 is FQNEAQ (reference sequence). The V gene end was trimmed by 2 bases and the J gene end by 6 bases; junction bases not matched to a gene: 3. This CDR3 has 13 residues.

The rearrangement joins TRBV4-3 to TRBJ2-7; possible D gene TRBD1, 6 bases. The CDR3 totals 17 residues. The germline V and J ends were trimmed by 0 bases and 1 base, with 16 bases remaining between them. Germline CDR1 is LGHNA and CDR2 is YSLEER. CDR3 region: CASSQDLQGKKSYEQYF. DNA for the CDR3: TGCGCCAGCAGCCAAGATCTACAGGGAAAGAAGTCCTACGAGCAGTACTTC.

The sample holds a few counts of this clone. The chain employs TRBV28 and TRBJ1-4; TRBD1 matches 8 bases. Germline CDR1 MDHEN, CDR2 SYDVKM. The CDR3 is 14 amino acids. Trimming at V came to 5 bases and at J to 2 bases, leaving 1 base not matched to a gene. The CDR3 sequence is CASSRQGTNEKLFF. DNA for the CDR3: TGTGCCAGCAGTAGACAGGGGACTAATGAAAAACTGTTTTTT.

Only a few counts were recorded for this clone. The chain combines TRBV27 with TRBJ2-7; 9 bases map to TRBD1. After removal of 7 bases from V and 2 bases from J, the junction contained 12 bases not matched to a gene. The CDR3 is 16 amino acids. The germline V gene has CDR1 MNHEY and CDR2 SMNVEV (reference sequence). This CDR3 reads CASTRESGTGPYEQYF. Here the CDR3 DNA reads TGTGCCAGCACCAGAGAGTCCGGGACAGGGCCCTACGAGCAGTACTTC.

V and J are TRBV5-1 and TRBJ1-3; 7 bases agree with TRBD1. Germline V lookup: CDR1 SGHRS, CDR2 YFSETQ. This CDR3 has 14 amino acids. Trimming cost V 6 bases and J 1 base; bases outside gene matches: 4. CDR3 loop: CASTTGASGNTIYF. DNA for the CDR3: TGCGCCAGCACCACAGGGGCTTCTGGAAACACCATATATTTT.

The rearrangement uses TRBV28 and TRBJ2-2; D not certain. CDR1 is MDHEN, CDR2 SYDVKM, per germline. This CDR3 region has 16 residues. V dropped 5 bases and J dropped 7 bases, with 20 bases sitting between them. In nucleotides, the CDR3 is TGTGCCAGCAGTCCGTCCCCCCGAGGCCCCCGCGGGGAGCTGTTTTTT. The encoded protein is CASSPSPRGPRGELFF.